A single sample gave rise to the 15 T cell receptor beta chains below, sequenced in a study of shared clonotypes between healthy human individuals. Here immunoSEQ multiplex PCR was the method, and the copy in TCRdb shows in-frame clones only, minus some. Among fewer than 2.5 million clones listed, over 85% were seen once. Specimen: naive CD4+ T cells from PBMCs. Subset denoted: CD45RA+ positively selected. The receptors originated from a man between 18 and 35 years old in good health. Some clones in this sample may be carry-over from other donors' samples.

The CDR3 sequence is CASSRLATDTQYF. CDR3 coding DNA: TGTGCCAGCAGCCGACTAGCCACAGATACGCAGTATTTT. The J gene is TRBJ2-3, the V gene TRBV5-4; 7 nucleotides agree with TRBD2. The CDR3 has 13 residues. With 4 bases clipped from V and 2 bases from J, the junction kept 1 base outside the gene matches. CDR1 is SGHNT, CDR2 YYREEE, per germline (reference sequence).

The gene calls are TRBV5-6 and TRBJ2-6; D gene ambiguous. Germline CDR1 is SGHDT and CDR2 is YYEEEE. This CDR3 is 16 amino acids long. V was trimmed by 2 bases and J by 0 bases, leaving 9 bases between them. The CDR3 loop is CASSFHRGSGANVLTF. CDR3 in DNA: TGTGCCAGCAGCTTTCACAGAGGCTCTGGGGCCAACGTCCTGACTTTC.

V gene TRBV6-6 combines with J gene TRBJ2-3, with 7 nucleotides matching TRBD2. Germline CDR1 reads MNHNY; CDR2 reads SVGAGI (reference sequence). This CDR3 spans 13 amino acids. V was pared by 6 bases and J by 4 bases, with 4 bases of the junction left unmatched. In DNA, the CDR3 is TGTGCCAGCAGCCCCGGACTAGCAGATACGCAGTATTTT. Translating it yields CASSPGLADTQYF.

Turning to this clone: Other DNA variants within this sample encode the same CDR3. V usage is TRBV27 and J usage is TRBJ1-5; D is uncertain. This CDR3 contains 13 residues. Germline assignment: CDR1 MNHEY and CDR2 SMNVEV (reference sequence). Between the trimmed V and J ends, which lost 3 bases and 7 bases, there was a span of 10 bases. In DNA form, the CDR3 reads TGTGCCAGCAGTTTGCACAGAGAGCAGCCCCAGCATTTT. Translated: CASSLHREQPQHF.

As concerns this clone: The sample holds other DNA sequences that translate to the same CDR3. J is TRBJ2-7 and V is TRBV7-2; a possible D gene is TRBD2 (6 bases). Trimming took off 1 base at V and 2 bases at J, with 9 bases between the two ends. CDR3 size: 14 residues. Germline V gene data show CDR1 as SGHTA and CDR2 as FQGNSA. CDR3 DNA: TGTGCCAGCAGCTTAGGTAGCGGAACCTACGAGCAGTACTTC. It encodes CASSLGSGTYEQYF.

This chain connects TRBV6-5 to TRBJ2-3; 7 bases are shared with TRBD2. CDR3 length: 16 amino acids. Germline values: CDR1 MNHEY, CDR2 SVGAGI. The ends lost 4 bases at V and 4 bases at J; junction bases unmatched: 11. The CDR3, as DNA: TGTGCCAGCAGTTCTCGTGGAGGCGGGAGCCCAGATACGCAGTATTTT. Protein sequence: CASSSRGGGSPDTQYF.

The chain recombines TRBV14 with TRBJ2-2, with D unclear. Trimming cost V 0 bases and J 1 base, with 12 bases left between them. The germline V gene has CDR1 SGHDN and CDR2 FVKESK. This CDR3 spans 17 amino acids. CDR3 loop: CASSQEFGARNTGELFF. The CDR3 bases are TGTGCCAGCAGCCAAGAGTTCGGCGCGCGGAACACCGGGGAGCTGTTTTTT.

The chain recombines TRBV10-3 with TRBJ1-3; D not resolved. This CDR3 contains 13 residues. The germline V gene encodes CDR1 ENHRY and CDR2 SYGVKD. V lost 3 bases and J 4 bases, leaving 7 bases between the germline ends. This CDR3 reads CAISDLSGNTIYF. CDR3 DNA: TGTGCCATCAGTGACCTGTCGGGAAACACCATATATTTT.

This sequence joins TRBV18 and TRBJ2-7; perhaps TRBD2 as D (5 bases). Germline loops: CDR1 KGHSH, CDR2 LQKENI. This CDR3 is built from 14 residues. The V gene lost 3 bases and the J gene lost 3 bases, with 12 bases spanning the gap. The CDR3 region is CASSPPRRIYEQYF. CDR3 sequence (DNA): TGTGCCAGCTCACCGCCCCGGAGGATCTACGAGCAGTACTTC. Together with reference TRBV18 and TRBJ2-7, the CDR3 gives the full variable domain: NAGVMQNPRHLVRRRGQEARLRCSPMKGHSHVYWYRQLPEEGLKFMVYLQKENIIDESGMPKERFSAEFPKEGPSILRIQQVVRGDSAAYFCASSPPRRIYEQYFGPGTRLTVT.

In DNA form, the CDR3 reads TGTGCCAGCAGTTACTGGCGGGGCGACGAAAACAATGAGCAGTTCTTC. Encoded protein: CASSYWRGDENNEQFF. V is TRBV6-6 and J is TRBJ2-1; a possible D gene is TRBD2 (6 bases). The germline V gene encodes CDR1 MNHNY and CDR2 SVGAGI (reference sequence). The CDR3 is 16 amino acids. V lost 1 base, J lost 5 bases, and 15 bases lay in between.

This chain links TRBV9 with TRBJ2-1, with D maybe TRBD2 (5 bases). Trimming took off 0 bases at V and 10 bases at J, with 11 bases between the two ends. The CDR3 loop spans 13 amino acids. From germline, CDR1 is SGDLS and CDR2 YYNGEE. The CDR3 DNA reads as TGTGCCAGCAGCGTAGTTGAAAGCGGCGAGCAGTTCTTC. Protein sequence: CASSVVESGEQFF.

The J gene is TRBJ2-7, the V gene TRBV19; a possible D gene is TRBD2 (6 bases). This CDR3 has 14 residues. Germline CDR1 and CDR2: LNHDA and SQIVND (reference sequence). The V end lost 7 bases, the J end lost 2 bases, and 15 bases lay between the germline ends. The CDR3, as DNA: TGTGCCAGTAACAGGCAGGGAGGTCCCTACGAGCAGTACTTC. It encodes CASNRQGGPYEQYF.

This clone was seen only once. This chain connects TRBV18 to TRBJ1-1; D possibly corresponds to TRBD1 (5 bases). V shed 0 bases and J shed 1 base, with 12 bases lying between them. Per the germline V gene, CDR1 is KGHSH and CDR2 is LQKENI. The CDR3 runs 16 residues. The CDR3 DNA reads TGTGCCAGCTCACCACCGGGACCCGGAAGGAACACTGAAGCTTTCTTT. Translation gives CASSPPGPGRNTEAFF.

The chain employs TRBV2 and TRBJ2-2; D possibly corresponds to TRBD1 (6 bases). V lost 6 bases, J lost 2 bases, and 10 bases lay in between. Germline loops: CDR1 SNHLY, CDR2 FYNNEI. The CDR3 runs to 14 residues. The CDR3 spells CASSSGTNTGELFF. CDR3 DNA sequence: TGTGCCAGCAGCTCCGGGACAAACACCGGGGAGCTGTTTTTT. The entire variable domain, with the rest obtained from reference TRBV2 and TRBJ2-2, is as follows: EPEVTQTPSHQVTQMGQEVILRCVPISNHLYFYWYRQILGQKVEFLVSFYNNEISEKSEIFDDQFSVERPDGSNFTLKIRSTKLEDSAMYFCASSSGTNTGELFFGEGSRLTVL.

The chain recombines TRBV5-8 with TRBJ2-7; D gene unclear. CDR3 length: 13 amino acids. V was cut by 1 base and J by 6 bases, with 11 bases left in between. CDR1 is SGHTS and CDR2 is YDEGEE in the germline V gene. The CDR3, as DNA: TGTGCCAGCAGCTTGCTGCGCCGGAGCGAGCAGTACTTC. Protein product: CASSLLRRSEQYF.